This TCR beta chain was profiled in a study of tumor-infiltrating lymphocytes in glioblastoma multiforme. Findings of the study overall: The T cells in this sample were not sorted into functional subsets.

The CDR3 is 18 residues long. V dropped 5 bases and J dropped 2; count of bases not matched to a gene: 11. From germline, CDR1 is SGHAT and CDR2 FQNNGV. In the case of this clonotype: Its specificity is not known.

TCR beta libraries were built from RNA through three nested multiplex PCR rounds using modified ARM-PCR. No unique molecular identifiers were described for these TCRB libraries. TCRdb reanalysed the multiplex PCR reads using MiXCR and keeps one entry per CDR3 protein. The sample contains 25,000 to 40,000 distinct CDR3 sequences, approximately 60% of which appear only once. The source material was brain tumor tissue. This clonotype originated in a male donor with glioblastoma. V gene TRBV11-2 combines with J gene TRBJ2-1; 11 nucleotides align to TRBD2. This CDR3 is CASSGDRGTSGTYNEQFF. CDR3 bases: TGTGCCAGCAGCGGCGACAGGGGGACTAGCGGAACCTACAATGAGCAGTTCTTC.